Listed below are T cell receptor beta chains from one sample, sequenced in a study of vaccination and CD4 T cells after COVID-19. TCRdb reprocessed the PCR reads via MiXCR and lists one record per CDR3 protein. Among about 24,000 distinct CDR3 sequences, under 55% were seen once, and the ten largest hold approximately 4%. These receptors have no known antigen. Sequenced material: CD4+ T cells from blood, cultured in vitro, taken about 7 months after SARS-CoV-2 vaccination. The receptors derive from a human donor who had recovered from COVID-19. CDR3s include the opening cysteine and the closing phenylalanine or tryptophan. Each record gives: CDR3 protein, CDR3 DNA, clone size, D gene, V gene, J gene. D genes are given only for firm matches. Rows may omit the clone size; those that give it use once, few, many or a size class.

CASSEDRGGEQFF,TGTGCCAGCAGCGAGGACAGGGGAGGTGAGCAGTTCTTC,-,TRBD1,TRBV11-1,TRBJ2-1
CASSKAPLAGAPETQYF,TGTGCCAGCAGCAAAGCCCCACTAGCGGGAGCCCCAGAGACCCAGTACTTC,few,-,TRBV21-1,TRBJ2-5
CASSEGTEAFF,TGTGCCAGCAGCGAAGGGACAGAAGCTTTCTTT,few,-,TRBV11-1,TRBJ1-1
CASSLGSGQGPYEQYF,TGTGCCAGCAGCTTAGGAAGTGGACAGGGACCCTACGAGCAGTACTTC,-,TRBD1,TRBV7-8,TRBJ2-7
CASTGQPGSSGANVLTF,TGTGCCAGCACCGGGCAACCCGGGAGCTCTGGGGCCAACGTCCTGACTTTC,-,-,TRBV28,TRBJ2-6
CASSPLGQGHTNYGYTF,TGTGCCAGCAGTCCCCTGGGACAGGGTCATACCAACTATGGCTACACCTTC,-,TRBD1,TRBV28,TRBJ1-2
CASTGGRGNQPQHF,TGTGCCAGCACTGGGGGGCGCGGGAATCAGCCCCAGCATTTT,-,-,TRBV2,TRBJ1-5
CASSFPTSLSTEQYF,TGTGCCAGCAGTTTCCCTACGTCGCTATCGACCGAGCAGTACTTC,few,-,TRBV28,TRBJ2-7
CASSVGNGYQETQYF,TGTGCCAGCAGTGTGGGCAATGGGTACCAAGAGACCCAGTACTTC,-,-,TRBV6-1,TRBJ2-5
CSARRAGIQETQYF,TGCAGTGCTAGAAGGGCGGGGATTCAAGAGACCCAGTACTTC,-,-,TRBV20-1,TRBJ2-5
CSARDLSVRTGNTDTQYF,TGCAGTGCTAGAGATCTATCGGTGCGTACAGGGAACACAGATACGCAGTATTTT,few,-,TRBV20-1,TRBJ2-3
CASITTGGSSPLHF,TGTGCCAGCATCACGACAGGGGGCTCATCACCCCTCCACTTT,-,TRBD1,TRBV2,TRBJ1-6
CASSPFTGEETQYF,TGTGCCAGCAGTCCTTTTACCGGGGAAGAGACCCAGTACTTC,-,-,TRBV6-2/TRBV6-3,TRBJ2-5
CASSLESVVYNEQFF,TGTGCCAGCAGCTTAGAATCTGTGGTCTACAATGAGCAGTTCTTC,once,-,TRBV7-2,TRBJ2-1
CASSRLPGQGAVDTQYF,TGTGCCAGCAGCCGGTTACCGGGACAGGGGGCGGTGGATACGCAGTATTTT,-,TRBD1,TRBV7-8,TRBJ2-3
CASRPLGAAGELFF,TGTGCCAGCAGACCCCTTGGAGCGGCCGGGGAGCTGTTTTTT,-,-,TRBV7-2,TRBJ2-2
CASSPGGRRGYGYTF,TGTGCCAGCAGCCCCGGGGGACGGAGGGGCTATGGCTACACCTTC,-,-,TRBV7-2,TRBJ1-2
CASSPQAGITDTQYF,TGCGCCAGCAGCCCTCAAGCAGGGATCACAGATACGCAGTATTTT,-,-,TRBV4-1,TRBJ2-3
CASSQIMGLAGVNEQFF,TGTGCCAGCAGCCAAATAATGGGACTAGCGGGAGTGAATGAGCAGTTCTTC,-,TRBD2,TRBV27,TRBJ2-1
CASSSPAWNVAFF,TGTGCCAGCAGTTCCCCCGCATGGAACGTAGCTTTCTTT,few,-,TRBV27,TRBJ1-1
CASRPGQGVFGNQPQHF,TGTGCCAGCAGACCCGGACAGGGCGTCTTCGGCAATCAGCCCCAGCATTTT,-,TRBD1,TRBV6-2/TRBV6-3,TRBJ1-5
CASSLTISLVMNTEAFF,TGTGCCAGCAGCTTAACGATCTCCCTAGTCATGAACACTGAAGCTTTCTTT,-,-,TRBV7-3,TRBJ1-1
CSASTAGNTIYF,TGCAGTGCTAGCACTGCTGGAAACACCATATATTTT,-,-,TRBV20-1,TRBJ1-3
CASSDDRGKQFF,TGCGCCAGCAGTGATGACAGGGGTAAGCAGTTCTTC,-,TRBD1,TRBV10-1,TRBJ2-1
CASTMGTTYEQYF,TGTGCCAGCACAATGGGGACCACCTACGAGCAGTACTTC,-,-,TRBV6-1,TRBJ2-7
CASRGLANSYEQYF,TGTGCCAGCAGGGGGCTAGCAAACTCCTACGAGCAGTACTTC,-,-,TRBV2,TRBJ2-7
CSAKAGGGTDTQYF,TGCAGTGCTAAAGCGGGAGGAGGCACAGATACGCAGTATTTT,-,TRBD2,TRBV20-1,TRBJ2-3
CASSLNGQWNSPLHF,TGCGCCAGCAGCCTAAACGGACAGTGGAATTCACCCCTCCACTTT,once,-,TRBV4-1,TRBJ1-6
CASSLGTDQETQYF,TGTGCCAGCAGCTTAGGGACAGACCAAGAGACCCAGTACTTC,few,-,TRBV11-1,TRBJ2-5
CASSILFSNQPQHF,TGTGCCAGCAGTATCCTATTTAGCAATCAGCCCCAGCATTTT,-,-,TRBV12-3/TRBV12-4,TRBJ1-5
CASSYSERENKYF,TGTGCCAGCAGTTACTCGGAGCGGGAGAACAAGTACTTC,-,TRBD2,TRBV6-2/TRBV6-3,TRBJ2-5
CASSPSYYGYTF,TGTGCCAGTAGTCCGAGTTACTATGGCTACACCTTC,few,-,TRBV19,TRBJ1-2
CASSITSRETQYF,TGTGCCAGCAGTATAACTAGTCGCGAGACCCAGTACTTC,few,-,TRBV2,TRBJ2-5
CSARAGGVNTGELFF,TGCAGTGCTAGGGCCGGGGGCGTTAACACCGGGGAGCTGTTTTTT,-,-,TRBV20-1,TRBJ2-2
CAISTGTNTNTEAFF,TGTGCCATCAGTACCGGGACAAATACGAACACTGAAGCTTTCTTT,once,-,TRBV10-3,TRBJ1-1
CASRQTGQAEAFF,TGTGCCAGCAGACAGACAGGGCAGGCTGAAGCTTTCTTT,few,TRBD1,TRBV6-2/TRBV6-3,TRBJ1-1
CASSEVGLTYNEQFF,TGTGCCAGCAGTGAAGTGGGGTTAACCTACAATGAGCAGTTCTTC,few,-,TRBV6-1,TRBJ2-1
CATSAEGISNQPQHF,TGTGCCACCAGTGCGGAAGGGATTAGCAATCAGCCCCAGCATTTT,few,-,TRBV24-1,TRBJ1-5
CATSRRASGGTDTQYF,TGTGCCACCAGCAGGAGGGCTAGCGGGGGCACAGATACGCAGTATTTT,-,TRBD2,TRBV15,TRBJ2-3
CSANDWRDSYNEQFF,TGCAGTGCCAACGACTGGCGGGACTCCTACAATGAGCAGTTCTTC,once,-,TRBV20-1,TRBJ2-1
CASSPQETSVTEQFF,TGTGCCAGCTCACCTCAAGAGACTAGCGTAACTGAGCAGTTCTTC,-,TRBD2,TRBV18,TRBJ2-1
CASSQTDGLQETQYF,TGTGCCAGCAGCCAGACAGATGGGCTTCAAGAGACCCAGTACTTC,few,-,TRBV5-4,TRBJ2-5